This entry lists 25 T cell receptor beta chains sequenced from one sample in a study of T cell clonality in common variable immunodeficiency. Profiling relied on immunoSEQ multiplex PCR, and the TCRdb table lists in-frame clones only, not all of them. There are tens of thousands of clones in the sample, none observed a single time. What was sequenced was peripheral blood mononuclear cells. These receptors all come from a person between 18 and 69 years old in good health.

In this sample, this clone turned up many times. The read falls 3 residues short of the CDR3 end, and the missing part is taken from the germline J gene. This sequence joins TRBV5-1 and TRBJ1-1; 7 nucleotides line up with TRBD1. V trimming: 3 bases; J trimming: 5 bases; junction bases outside the gene matches: 10. This CDR3 has 15 amino acids. Germline CDR1 reads SGHRS; CDR2 reads YFSETQ. The CDR3 here is CASSSIGQVGTEAFF. The DNA read from the CDR3 is TGCGCCAGCAGCTCCATAGGACAGGTGGGGACTGAA.

This clone showed up just a few times. The read halts 3 residues ahead of the CDR3 end, with the missing end drawn from the germline J gene. The chain has TRBV5-1 and TRBJ2-3, with D unresolved. Germline lookup yields CDR1 SGHRS and CDR2 YFSETQ. The CDR3 consists of 14 residues. Trimming cost V 5 bases and J 0 bases, with 10 bases left between them. CDR3 DNA, as far as it was read: TGCGCCAGCAGTGGCGGAACTAGCACAGATACG. This codes for CASSGGTSTDT. The full CDR3 sequence reads CASSGGTSTDTQYF.

In its sample, this clone was seen many times. The read ends 3 residues before the CDR3 terminus; that terminus is restored from the germline J gene. The genes are TRBV30 and TRBJ1-1; D not resolved. This CDR3 has 10 amino acids. The germline V gene has CDR1 GTSNPN and CDR2 SVGIG (reference sequence). The ends were cut back, 7 bases at V and 4 bases at J, with 7 bases in the middle. The CDR3 loop reads CASTPTEAFF. The CDR3 DNA, read in part, is TGTGCCTCGACACCCACTGAA.

This clone was detected many times. The observed sequence ends 3 residues before the CDR3 terminus, with the missing tail filled in from the germline J gene. The chain combines TRBV24-1 with TRBJ2-3; no reliable D call. Germline V CDR1 and CDR2: KGHDR, SFDVKD. CDR3 length equals 13 residues. The V and J ends lost 5 bases and 0 bases respectively, with 5 bases between them. The CDR3 is CATSVQSTDTQYF. The CDR3 bases that were read are TGTGCCACCAGTGTACAGAGCACAGATACG.

This clone was seen many times. The read stops 3 residues short of the end of the CDR3; the missing end is completed from the germline J gene. The rearrangement links TRBV28 to TRBJ2-1, with 11 bases that match TRBD2. The CDR3 is 16 residues long. Germline lookup yields CDR1 MDHEN and CDR2 SYDVKM. Trimming cost V 2 bases and J 0 bases; bases outside gene matches: 0. The CDR3 spells CASSLTSGSSYNEQFF. The CDR3 DNA, read in part, is TGTGCCAGCAGTTTAACTAGCGGGAGCTCCTACAATGAG.

At least ten counts were recorded for this clone. The read stops 3 residues short of the end of the CDR3; the missing end is completed from the germline J gene. The genes are TRBV19 and TRBJ2-5, with D possibly matching TRBD2 (5 bases). The CDR3 sequence is 14 residues long. Germline V gene data show CDR1 as LNHDA and CDR2 as SQIVND (reference sequence). Trimming left V 5 bases short and J 4 bases short, with 14 bases between. Partial CDR3 DNA: TGTGCCAGTAGTCCCTTAGCGTGGGGAGAGACC. Amino acids: CASSPLAWGET. The whole CDR3 reads CASSPLAWGETQYF.

This clone was found many times. The CDR3 goes on 3 residues after the read ends, and that part is filled in from the germline J gene. The gene calls are TRBV12-3 or TRBV12-4 and TRBJ1-2; D uncertain. Trimming removed 2 bases from V and 2 bases from J, with 6 bases in between. The CDR3 runs 13 residues. The sequenced CDR3 bases are TGTGCCAGCAGTTTAACAGAAAACTATGGC. The encoded protein is CASSLTENYG. The complete CDR3 reads CASSLTENYGYTF.

This clone was seen repeatedly, ten times or more. The read finishes 3 residues shy of the CDR3 end, and the germline J gene is used to complete it. This chain links TRBV2 with TRBJ2-7, with a tentative D call TRBD2 (5 bases). The CDR3 consists of 12 residues. The ends were cut back, 4 bases at V and 6 bases at J, with 10 bases in the middle. From germline, CDR1 is SNHLY and CDR2 FYNNEI. CDR3: CASSVLTIEQYF. CDR3 DNA (partial): TGTGCCAGCAGTGTCCTGACTATCGAG.

A few counts support this clone. The CDR3 bases that were read are TGTGCCAGCAGTGAAGGTAATTTCAATGAG. Translation: CASSEGNFNE. The entire CDR3 sequence reads CASSEGNFNEQFF. The chain is built from TRBV2 and TRBJ2-1; D call uncertain. The read comes to an end 3 residues before the CDR3 does, leaving the germline J gene to fill in the end. The CDR3 is made up of 13 amino acids. Germline V gene data show CDR1 as SNHLY and CDR2 as FYNNEI. Trimming took off 1 base at V and 6 bases at J, with 7 bases between the two ends.

This clone turned up a few times. Coverage ceases 3 residues before the CDR3 finishes, and the germline J gene fills in the end. J is TRBJ1-1 and V is TRBV19; tentatively, D is TRBD1 (6 bases). V was clipped by 7 bases and J by 0 bases, with 9 bases between them. There are 13 residues in the CDR3. Germline values: CDR1 LNHDA, CDR2 SQIVND (reference sequence). The DNA read from the CDR3 is TGTGCCAGTATAAGGACAGTGAACACTGAA. Translating it yields CASIRTVNTE. From start to end, the CDR3 is CASIRTVNTEAFF.

This clone appeared many times. The DNA ends 3 residues before the CDR3 does, and the rest of the CDR3 is filled in from the germline J gene. V usage is TRBV7-2 and J usage is TRBJ2-2; 12 nucleotides match TRBD2. V gave up 4 bases and J gave up 6 bases; unmatched junction bases: 3. CDR1 is SGHTA, CDR2 FQGNSA, per germline. The CDR3 extends over 15 amino acids. The sequenced CDR3 bases are TGTGCCAGCAGCTCTAGCGGGAGGGGGGCCGGGGAG. This gives the protein CASSSSGRGAGE. The whole CDR3 sequence reads CASSSSGRGAGELFF.

This clone showed up just a few times. The read is 3 residues too short to cover the CDR3 end, so that end is filled in from the germline J gene. The V gene is TRBV18, the J gene TRBJ2-2; maybe TRBD1 (6 bases). The CDR3 runs 15 residues. Looked up from germline, CDR1 is KGHSH and CDR2 is LQKENI. Partial CDR3 DNA: TGTGCCAGCTCCTCCAGGGACACAACTAATGAAAAG. Translated: CASSSRDTTNEK. The CDR3, in full, reads CASSSRDTTNEKLFF.

This clone was found many times. The read is 3 residues too short to cover the CDR3 end, so that end is filled in from the germline J gene. V usage is TRBV12-3 or TRBV12-4 and J usage is TRBJ2-5, with D hard to call. The ends were cut back, 6 bases at V and 3 bases at J, with 5 bases in the middle. CDR3 length: 11 residues. The CDR3: CASSREETQYF. Partial CDR3 DNA: TGTGCCAGCAGCAGAGAAGAGACC.

Turning to this clone: The read halts 3 residues ahead of the CDR3 end, with the missing end drawn from the germline J gene. The rearrangement uses TRBV5-1 and TRBJ1-3; 7 nucleotides match TRBD1. This CDR3 has 15 amino acids. Trimming removed 4 bases from V and 2 bases from J; junction bases left unmatched: 6. Germline lookup yields CDR1 SGHRS and CDR2 YFSETQ. Incomplete CDR3 DNA: TGCGCCAGCAGCCGCGAGGGGGCCGCTGGAAACACC. Protein product: CASSREGAAGNT. The whole CDR3 sequence is CASSREGAAGNTIYF.

Remarks on this clone: The missing CDR3 end, 3 residues past where the read stops, is filled in from the germline J gene. The J gene is TRBJ1-1, the V gene TRBV18; D might be TRBD1 (5 bases). Germline-derived CDR1 and CDR2 are KGHSH and LQKENI. V shed 2 bases and J shed 7 bases, with 17 bases lying between them. This CDR3 spans 15 amino acids. The sequenced part of the CDR3 DNA is TGTGCCAGCTCACCAAGGTTAGACAGCTCGGTTGAA. Encoded protein: CASSPRLDSSVE. The full-length CDR3 reads as CASSPRLDSSVEAFF.

This clone was recorded many times. Read data end 3 residues before the CDR3 end; the end is taken from the germline J gene. The chain has TRBV20-1 and TRBJ1-1, with D tentatively TRBD1 (6 bases). This CDR3 is built from 14 residues. With 3 bases removed from V and 2 bases from J, the gap between germline ends came to 13 bases. Germline V gene data show CDR1 as DFQATT and CDR2 as SNEGSKA (reference sequence). The covered CDR3 bases are TGCAGTGCTAGGGTCTTAGGGGGTAACACTGAA. Its protein is CSARVLGGNTE. The full CDR3 protein reads CSARVLGGNTEAFF.

This clone was counted between two and nine times. Read sequence stops 3 residues before the CDR3 end, and the germline J gene provides the missing end. The chain carries TRBV20-1 and TRBJ2-7, with 8 bases that match TRBD1. The CDR3 runs 14 residues. CDR1 and CDR2 (germline): DFQATT, SNEGSKA (reference sequence). V trimming: 3 bases; J trimming: 4 bases; junction bases outside the gene matches: 8. CDR3 residues: CSASSSTGAYEQYF. The sequenced part of the CDR3 DNA is TGCAGTGCTAGCTCTTCGACAGGGGCGTACGAG.

The table lists this clone with many counts. The read falls 3 residues short of the CDR3 end, and the missing part is taken from the germline J gene. The V call is TRBV30, the J call TRBJ2-1, with TRBD2 as a possible D gene (5 bases). Germline assignment: CDR1 GTSNPN and CDR2 SVGIG (reference sequence). V was shortened by 1 base and J by 0 bases, with 19 bases between the two germline ends. This CDR3 has 18 residues. Partial CDR3 DNA: TGTGCCTGGAGTGCCCGGGGTACAGCCAGGAGCTCCTACAATGAG. The encoded protein is CAWSARGTARSSYNE. The full CDR3 sequence reads CAWSARGTARSSYNEQFF. Complete variable domain (other parts from reference TRBV30 and TRBJ2-1): SQTIHQWPATLVQPVGSPLSLECTVEGTSNPNLYWYRQAAGRGLQLLFYSVGIGQISSEVPQNLSASRPQDRQFILSSKKLLLSDSGFYLCAWSARGTARSSYNEQFFGPGTRLTVL.

This clone was seen repeatedly, ten times or more. The CDR3 goes on 3 residues after the read ends, and that part is filled in from the germline J gene. J is TRBJ1-5 and V is TRBV6-2 or TRBV6-3, with D maybe TRBD1 (5 bases). From germline, CDR1 is MNHEY and CDR2 SVGEGT. Trimming stripped 2 bases from V and 1 base from J, with 15 bases between. CDR3 length equals 17 residues. CDR3 protein: CASSYPKGPGSNQPQHF. CDR3 bases read: TGTGCCAGCAGTTACCCGAAGGGGCCCGGGAGCAATCAGCCC.

This clone occurred many times. The read is 3 residues too short to cover the CDR3 end, so that end is filled in from the germline J gene. The J gene is TRBJ2-3, the V gene TRBV4-1; 10 nucleotides align to TRBD2. This CDR3 comprises 15 residues. Looked up from germline, CDR1 is MGHRA and CDR2 is YSYEKL. Trimming removed 7 bases from V and 6 bases from J; junction bases left unmatched: 10. CDR3 sequence reads: CASILQREGRDTQYF. CDR3 DNA, as far as it was read: TGCGCCAGCATCCTCCAGCGGGAGGGAAGGGATACG.

This clone was counted ten times or more. The CDR3 is cut off 3 residues early in the read; its end comes from the germline J gene. The rearrangement joins TRBV30 to TRBJ2-1, with a tentative D call TRBD1 (5 bases). The germline CDR1 and CDR2 sequences are GTSNPN and SVGIG (reference sequence). CDR3 length equals 11 residues. V lost 3 bases, J lost 8 bases, and 8 bases lay in between. The CDR3: CAWRTGHEQFF. The DNA read from the CDR3 is TGTGCCTGGAGAACAGGTCATGAG. Full variable domain (outside the CDR3, taken from reference TRBV30 and TRBJ2-1): SQTIHQWPATLVQPVGSPLSLECTVEGTSNPNLYWYRQAAGRGLQLLFYSVGIGQISSEVPQNLSASRPQDRQFILSSKKLLLSDSGFYLCAWRTGHEQFFGPGTRLTVL.

This clone has a count of ten or more. Read data end 3 residues before the CDR3 end; the end is taken from the germline J gene. The chain joins TRBV30 to TRBJ1-2, with 10 nucleotides matching TRBD1. V dropped 2 bases and J dropped 5; count of bases not matched to a gene: 8. CDR3 size: 15 residues. Germline loops: CDR1 GTSNPN, CDR2 SVGIG (reference sequence). The CDR3 region is CAWSLPGQGLYGYTF. The sequenced CDR3 bases are TGTGCCTGGAGTTTACCGGGACAGGGGCTTTATGGC.

This clone was seen many times. Sequencing ends 3 residues short of the CDR3 end; the germline J gene provides the rest. The J gene is TRBJ1-3, the V gene TRBV20-1; no definite D call. The CDR3 runs 16 residues. V gave up 0 bases and J gave up 8 bases, with 20 bases separating them. From germline, CDR1 is DFQATT and CDR2 SNEGSKA (reference sequence). The sequenced CDR3 bases are TGCAGTGCTAGAGATCCCCGAGTCAAATGGAGGGACACC. This encodes CSARDPRVKWRDT. The whole CDR3 is CSARDPRVKWRDTIYF.

This clone was counted a few times. A much larger clone lies a single base off, so this may be a read error. With the read ending 3 residues before the CDR3 end, the germline J gene is used to fill in that end. The rearrangement links TRBV19 to TRBJ2-2; perhaps TRBD1 as D (6 bases). There are 16 residues in the CDR3. The V gene's germline CDR1 is LNHDA and CDR2 SQIVND (reference sequence). The CDR3 bases that were read are TGTGCCAGTAGTGTCCAGGGGCGGACTGGGGCCAACGTG. It specifies CASSVQGRTGANV. The CDR3 reads in full as CASSVQGRTGANVLFF.

This clone was counted many times. The CDR3 end falls 3 residues outside the read, so it is completed with the germline J gene. The V gene is TRBV19, the J gene TRBJ2-2; no firm D call. The CDR3 has 11 residues. The V gene lost 6 bases and the J gene lost 5 bases, with 4 bases spanning the gap. The germline gives CDR1 LNHDA, CDR2 SQIVND (reference sequence). Incomplete CDR3 DNA: TGTGCCAGTAGGAGGACCGGGGAG. It codes for CASRRTGE. The full-length CDR3 reads as CASRRTGELFF.